This paragraph covers one T cell receptor beta chain sequence. This sample is part of a study of blood T cell repertoires in COVID-19. In the original workflow: Reference gene primer amplification gave estimated nucleated cell counts. Sequencing was performed with immunoSEQ multiplex PCR; in TCRdb, only in-frame clones are kept and a portion is missing. The DNA was the basis for D and trimming; V, J and clone size are from that table. The data hold about 250,000 clones, with roughly 85% observed a single time. The germline CDR1 and CDR2 sequences are MNHEY and SVGAGI. The CDR3 totals 15 residues. V shed 3 bases and J shed 0 bases, with 11 bases lying between them.

The sample consisted of peripheral blood. This sequence was found in a man in his forties or fifties with active or convalescent COVID-19. This chain joins TRBV6-5 and TRBJ1-1; TRBD1 might be the D (5 bases). The CDR3 sequence is CASSYGGIMNTEAFF. The CDR3 DNA follows: TGTGCCAGCAGTTATGGGGGGATCATGAACACTGAAGCTTTCTTT.